This T cell receptor (beta chain) appears in the sequencing data of a study of T cell responses to AZD1222 COVID-19 vaccine. Notes on this clone: Antigen unknown.

Study observations and caveats: Increased Spike-specific TCR breadth and depth were observed after two AZD1222 doses. Just a handful of AZD1222 recipients were seropositive at baseline. Regions 160-218 and 743-854 held dominance among vaccine-associated CD4 TCRs, which spanned spike.

Sequencing was performed with immunoSEQ multiplex PCR; in TCRdb, only in-frame clones are kept and a portion is missing. Of some 180,000 clones in the sample, 75% to 90% were seen once. Germline V gene lookup returns CDR1 SGHDN and CDR2 FVKESK. CDR3 length: 16 residues. The V segment lost 1 base and the J segment 7 bases; nucleotides outside the gene matches: 3. The gene calls are TRBV14 and TRBJ2-1, with 14 bases aligning to TRBD2. Sequences were derived from peripheral blood, sampled on day 0 of AZD1222 vaccination. This TCR was recovered from an adult in good health. CDR3: CASSQGGTSGGNEQFF. The CDR3, as DNA: TGTGCCAGCAGCCAAGGAGGGACTAGCGGGGGTAATGAGCAGTTCTTC. Drawing the rest from reference TRBV14 and TRBJ2-1, the complete variable domain is EAGVTQFPSHSVIEKGQTVTLRCDPISGHDNLYWYRRVMGKEIKFLLHFVKESKQDESGMPNNRFLAERTGGTYSTLKVQPAELEDSGVYFCASSQGGTSGGNEQFFGPGTRLTVL.